The 29 T cell receptor beta chains below come from one sample, sequenced in a study of shared clonotypes between healthy human individuals. Sequenced by immunoSEQ multiplex PCR; TCRdb stores in-frame clones only, minus some. Of around 2.1 million clones in the sample, roughly 91% were seen once. Naive CD8 cells, CD45RO-negative and positively selected for CCR7, excluded terminally differentiated effector memory CD45RA+ cells. Sample: naive CD8+ T cells from PBMCs. The receptors here all came from a man aged 18 to 35 in good health. Some clones in this sample may be carry-over from other donors' samples.

The V call is TRBV14, the J call TRBJ1-1, with D unresolved. The CDR3 loop spans 13 amino acids. CDR1 is SGHDN and CDR2 is FVKESK in the germline V gene. Trimming shortened V by 3 bases and J by 0 bases, and 5 bases separated the two germline ends. The CDR3 DNA reads as TGTGCCAGCAGCCATGTATTGAACACTGAAGCTTTCTTT. It yields the protein CASSHVLNTEAFF.

This clone was counted a single time. Other DNA sequences in the same sample also yield this CDR3. This chain uses TRBV11-2 with TRBJ2-7, with TRBD1 matching 7 bases. V shed 4 bases and J 5 bases; nucleotides not matched to a gene: 2. Germline CDR1 reads SGHAT; CDR2 reads FQNNGV. This CDR3 has 12 residues. The CDR3 spells CASSSDRDEQYF. The CDR3 nucleotides read TGTGCCAGCAGCTCCGACAGGGACGAGCAGTACTTC.

This clone was seen once. The same CDR3 also results from other DNA sequences found in this sample. This chain joins TRBV6-5 and TRBJ2-7; D possibly matches TRBD1 or TRBD2 (5 bases each). There are 13 residues in the CDR3. Per germline, CDR1 MNHEY and CDR2 SVGAGI. Trimming took off 2 bases at V and 3 bases at J, with 8 bases between the two ends. The DNA for the CDR3 is TGTGCCAGCAGTTACGGGGGTAACTACGAGCAGTACTTC. Its translation: CASSYGGNYEQYF.

The chain combines TRBV7-9 with TRBJ2-2; D gene ambiguous. Trimming pared 4 bases from V and 3 bases from J, leaving 9 bases between. CDR3 length: 14 residues. Germline V gene sequence: CDR1 SEHNR, CDR2 FQNEAQ (reference sequence). The CDR3 reads CASSSPPDTGELFF. CDR3 DNA sequence: TGTGCCAGCAGCTCCCCGCCGGACACCGGGGAGCTGTTTTTT. Filled out from reference TRBV7-9 and TRBJ2-2, the complete variable domain reads DTGVSQNPRHKITKRGQNVTFRCDPISEHNRLYWYRQTLGQGPEFLTYFQNEAQLEKSRLLSDRFSAERPKGSFSTLEIQRTEQGDSAMYLCASSSPPDTGELFFGEGSRLTVL.

The CDR3 DNA reads as TGTGCCAGCAGCGTAGTGTGGGAGGGTGACGAGCAGTTCTTC. Its translation is CASSVVWEGDEQFF. The rearrangement links TRBV9 to TRBJ2-1, with TRBD2 matching over 7 bases. CDR1 is SGDLS, CDR2 YYNGEE, per germline. CDR3 length: 14 amino acids. Unmatched junction bases numbered 7, after V lost 0 bases and J lost 10 bases.

This clone showed up just once. The CDR3 spells CASSFLGRGSDTQYF. In DNA, the CDR3 is TGCGCCAGCAGCTTCCTTGGCCGGGGGTCGGATACGCAGTATTTT. The chain has TRBV5-1 and TRBJ2-3; the D gene is possibly TRBD2 (6 bases). CDR1 is SGHRS and CDR2 is YFSETQ in the germline V gene. V lost 2 bases and J lost 6, with 16 bases in between. The CDR3 contains 15 residues.

This clone occurred once. The gene calls are TRBV7-9 and TRBJ2-7; D tentatively reads TRBD1 or TRBD2 (5 bases each). Trimming stripped 8 bases from V and 0 bases from J, with 14 bases between. Looked up from germline, CDR1 is SEHNR and CDR2 is FQNEAQ (reference sequence). The CDR3 loop spans 14 amino acids. CDR3 sequence (DNA): TGTGCCAGCGCCACCGGGGCAATCTCCTACGAGCAGTACTTC. Protein product: CASATGAISYEQYF.

V is TRBV4-1 and J is TRBJ2-7; 8 positions match TRBD2. CDR1 is MGHRA, CDR2 YSYEKL, per germline. The CDR3 consists of 16 residues. V was clipped by 2 bases and J by 5 bases; unmatched bases: 11. In nucleotides, the CDR3 is TGCGCCAGCAGCCAAATTACGGGAGGGCCATTTAACGAGCAGTACTTC. It encodes CASSQITGGPFNEQYF.

This clone was seen a single time. This rearrangement joins TRBV27 to TRBJ2-3; D not resolved. The CDR3 loop spans 15 amino acids. V lost 4 bases and J 0 bases, leaving 11 bases between the germline ends. Germline CDR1 is MNHEY and CDR2 is SMNVEV (reference sequence). The CDR3 coding sequence is TGTGCCAGCAGTTCCGGCTATTCTAGCACAGATACGCAGTATTTT. It codes for CASSSGYSSTDTQYF.

This clone was picked up one time. V and J are TRBV6-5 and TRBJ2-7; D is unclear. In germline, CDR1 is MNHEY, CDR2 SVGAGI. The CDR3 sequence is 13 residues long. The V end lost 4 bases, the J end lost 2 bases, and 9 bases lay between the germline ends. The CDR3 loop reads CASSSLGPYEQYF. Written as DNA, the CDR3 is TGTGCCAGCAGTTCTCTTGGGCCCTACGAGCAGTACTTC.

The V and J genes are TRBV27 and TRBJ1-1; 8 bases fit TRBD1. Germline loops: CDR1 MNHEY, CDR2 SMNVEV (reference sequence). J lost 5 bases, V lost 5 bases, and 10 bases had no gene match. The CDR3 totals 15 residues. This chain's CDR3 is CASSLTTGGETEAFF. The CDR3 coding sequence is TGTGCCAGCAGTCTGACAACAGGGGGAGAGACTGAAGCTTTCTTT.

This chain joins TRBV6-5 and TRBJ2-2; TRBD2 is a possible D gene (5 bases). Trimming cost V 2 bases and J 4 bases, with 11 bases left between them. The CDR3 is made up of 15 amino acids. Germline-derived CDR1 and CDR2 are MNHEY and SVGAGI. The CDR3 DNA follows: TGTGCCAGCAGTTACATAAGCGGATCCACCGGGGAGCTGTTTTTT. It translates to CASSYISGSTGELFF.

The V gene is TRBV4-3, the J gene TRBJ2-1; D perhaps matches TRBD1 (6 bases). The CDR3 sequence is 14 residues long. The V and J ends lost 1 base and 2 bases respectively, with 6 bases between them. Germline CDR1 and CDR2: LGHNA and YSLEER. The CDR3 spells CASSQGQAYNEQFF. The DNA for the CDR3 is TGCGCCAGCAGCCAAGGACAGGCCTACAATGAGCAGTTCTTC.

This clone was detected once. The gene calls are TRBV2 and TRBJ2-7; TRBD2 matches 11 bases. Germline V gene lookup returns CDR1 SNHLY and CDR2 FYNNEI. V lost 2 bases, J lost 4 bases, and 4 bases stayed unmatched. The CDR3 has 15 residues. The CDR3 bases are TGTGCCAGCAGTGAAAGGCTAGCGGGAGGATACGAGCAGTACTTC. It is translated as CASSERLAGGYEQYF.

The chain combines TRBV18 with TRBJ2-1, with a possible D match to TRBD1 (6 bases). CDR1 KGHSH and CDR2 LQKENI come from the germline V gene. V dropped 2 bases and J dropped 2 bases, with 10 bases sitting between them. The CDR3 contains 15 residues. CDR3 DNA: TGTGCCAGCTCACCATCGGACAGACCCTACAATGAGCAGTTCTTC. Protein sequence: CASSPSDRPYNEQFF.

This chain links TRBV10-2 with TRBJ2-1; 10 positions agree with TRBD2. Trimming at V came to 6 bases and at J to 5 bases, leaving 7 bases not matched to a gene. The CDR3 contains 15 residues. Per germline, CDR1 WSHSY and CDR2 SAAADI. CDR3 residues: CASRTPGLANNEQFF. The CDR3 DNA is TGCGCCAGCAGGACTCCGGGACTAGCGAACAATGAGCAGTTCTTC.

This sequence joins TRBV7-6 and TRBJ2-1; the D gene could be TRBD1 or TRBD2 (5 bases each). Trimming cost V 2 bases and J 0 bases, with 14 bases left between them. CDR3 size: 17 residues. Germline V gene sequence: CDR1 SGHVS, CDR2 FNYEAQ. The CDR3 loop reads CASSLRTGLSSYNEQFF. The DNA of the CDR3 is TGTGCCAGCAGCTTACGTACGGGGCTAAGCTCCTACAATGAGCAGTTCTTC.

The chain has TRBV6-5 and TRBJ1-2; the D is unclear. The CDR3 has 13 amino acids. From germline, CDR1 is MNHEY and CDR2 SVGAGI. Deletions cut 6 bases from V and 3 bases from J, with 11 bases between. In DNA, the CDR3 is TGTGCCAGCAGGCAATTGCTATACTATGGCTACACCTTC. Its translation is CASRQLLYYGYTF.

This clone was picked up one time. This likely stems from a read error, as it lies one base from a far larger clone. The rearrangement joins TRBV7-7 to TRBJ2-5; no firm D call. Germline lookup yields CDR1 SSHAT and CDR2 FNYEAQ (reference sequence). The CDR3 contains 13 residues. Trimming took off 2 bases at V and 2 bases at J, with 6 bases between the two ends. Here the CDR3 reads CASSLWQQETQYF. In nucleotides, the CDR3 is TGTGCCAGCAGCTTATGGCAGCAAGAGACCCAGTACTTC.

This chain uses TRBV19 with TRBJ1-2; TRBD1 is a possible D gene (5 bases). V was cut by 7 bases and J by 5 bases, with 20 bases left in between. The V gene's germline CDR1 is LNHDA and CDR2 SQIVND (reference sequence). The CDR3 length is 15 residues. CDR3 DNA sequence: TGTGCCAGTACCATCGGCCAGGGAAAACTATATGGCTACACCTTC. Its protein is CASTIGQGKLYGYTF.

The chain recombines TRBV10-2 with TRBJ2-5, with TRBD1 as a possible D gene (6 bases). The CDR3 length is 14 residues. The V gene's germline CDR1 is WSHSY and CDR2 SAAADI. V gave up 7 bases and J gave up 2 bases, with 14 bases separating them. The chain's CDR3 is CASTLTGMQETQYF. The DNA of the CDR3 is TGCGCCAGCACCCTGACAGGAATGCAAGAGACCCAGTACTTC.

The chain combines TRBV2 with TRBJ2-7; D ambiguous. Germline assignment: CDR1 SNHLY and CDR2 FYNNEI. With 4 bases removed from V and 2 bases from J, the gap between germline ends came to 12 bases. The CDR3 covers 14 residues. The DNA for the CDR3 is TGTGCCAGCAGTGTGGCTCCAGGCCCCTACGAGCAGTACTTC. Amino acids: CASSVAPGPYEQYF.

On this clone: The sample has other DNA sequences that encode this CDR3 too. The chain links TRBV9 to TRBJ2-7; 7 bases align to TRBD2. Germline CDR1 reads SGDLS; CDR2 reads YYNGEE. The CDR3 has 14 amino acids. V lost 0 bases to trimming and J lost 4 bases; unmatched junction nucleotides: 4. CDR3 in amino acids: CASSVASGDYEQYF. CDR3 DNA: TGTGCCAGCAGCGTAGCTAGCGGAGATTACGAGCAGTACTTC. Complete variable domain (other parts from reference TRBV9 and TRBJ2-7): DSGVTQTPKHLITATGQRVTLRCSPRSGDLSVYWYQQSLDQGLQFLIQYYNGEERAKGNILERFSAQQFPDLHSELNLSSLELGDSALYFCASSVASGDYEQYFGPGTRLTVT.

This sequence joins TRBV4-1 and TRBJ2-5, with TRBD1 as a possible D gene (6 bases). The CDR3 loop spans 15 amino acids. Germline V gives CDR1 MGHRA, CDR2 YSYEKL. Trimming left V 0 bases short and J 2 bases short, with 10 bases between. The chain's CDR3 is CASSQERGQQETQYF. CDR3 DNA: TGCGCCAGCAGCCAAGAGAGGGGACAACAAGAGACCCAGTACTTC.

J is TRBJ1-2 and V is TRBV27; D gene unclear. V was pared by 5 bases and J by 4 bases, with 20 bases between. From germline, CDR1 is MNHEY and CDR2 SMNVEV (reference sequence). CDR3 length: 16 residues. The CDR3 sequence is CASSPQPRRDGYGYTF. The CDR3 coding sequence is TGTGCCAGCAGTCCACAACCCAGGCGGGATGGCTATGGCTACACCTTC.

The rearrangement links TRBV5-1 to TRBJ2-6; no firm D call. Germline-derived CDR1 and CDR2 are SGHRS and YFSETQ. The V gene lost 2 bases and the J gene lost 0 bases, with 15 bases spanning the gap. The CDR3 is 18 amino acids. The chain's CDR3 is CASSFHPSSYSGANVLTF. The CDR3, as DNA: TGCGCCAGCAGCTTCCACCCATCTTCATACTCTGGGGCCAACGTCCTGACTTTC.

The chain couples TRBV7-3 to TRBJ2-7, with TRBD1 matching over 10 bases. The length of the CDR3 is 18 residues. Germline V lookup: CDR1 SGHTA, CDR2 FQGTGA. V shed 2 bases, J shed 0 bases, and the junction held 10 bases outside the gene matches. CDR3 residues: CASSLPTDGTGASYEQYF. The CDR3 DNA is TGTGCCAGCAGCTTACCTACCGACGGGACAGGGGCCTCCTACGAGCAGTACTTC.

The V and J genes are TRBV5-6 and TRBJ1-1, with D unclear. From germline, CDR1 is SGHDT and CDR2 YYEEEE. Trimming took off 0 bases at V and 6 bases at J, with 21 bases between the two ends. The CDR3 is made up of 17 amino acids. This CDR3 reads CASSLGPALTHRAEAFF. As DNA, the CDR3 is TGTGCCAGCAGCTTGGGGCCGGCTCTCACCCACCGGGCTGAAGCTTTCTTT.

The chain has TRBV28 and TRBJ2-7, with 11 bases fitting TRBD1. The CDR3 runs 17 residues. V was clipped by 5 bases and J by 1 base; unmatched bases: 10. The V gene's germline CDR1 is MDHEN and CDR2 SYDVKM. The CDR3 region is CASSPRLGQGVSYEQYF. The DNA for the CDR3 is TGTGCCAGCAGTCCCCGCTTGGGACAGGGGGTTTCCTACGAGCAGTACTTC.